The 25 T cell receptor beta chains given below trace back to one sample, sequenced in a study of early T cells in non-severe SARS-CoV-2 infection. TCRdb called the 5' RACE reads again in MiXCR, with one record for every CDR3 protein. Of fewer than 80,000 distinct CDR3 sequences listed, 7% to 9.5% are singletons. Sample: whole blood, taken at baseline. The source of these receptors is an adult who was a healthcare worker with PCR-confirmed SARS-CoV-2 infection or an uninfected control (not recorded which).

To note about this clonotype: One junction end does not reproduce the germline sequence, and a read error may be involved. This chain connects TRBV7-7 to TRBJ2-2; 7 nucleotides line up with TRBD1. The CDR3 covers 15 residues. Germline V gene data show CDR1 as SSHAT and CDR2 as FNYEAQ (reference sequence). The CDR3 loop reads CASSLRDSFAGELFF. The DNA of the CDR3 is TGTGCTAGCAGCTTAAGGGACAGTTTCGCCGGGGAGCTGTTTTTT.

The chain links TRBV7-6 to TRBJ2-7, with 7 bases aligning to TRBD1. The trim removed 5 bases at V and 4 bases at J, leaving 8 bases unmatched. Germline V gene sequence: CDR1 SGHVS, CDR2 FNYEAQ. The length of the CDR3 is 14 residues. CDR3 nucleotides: TGTGCCAGCAGCCCCAGGGACAGAACTTACGAGCAGTACTTC. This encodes CASSPRDRTYEQYF.

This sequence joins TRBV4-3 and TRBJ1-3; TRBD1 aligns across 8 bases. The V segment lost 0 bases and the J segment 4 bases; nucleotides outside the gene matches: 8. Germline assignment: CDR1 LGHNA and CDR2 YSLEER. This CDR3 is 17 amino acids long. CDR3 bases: TGCGCCAGCAGCCAAGAGGGCAGGGGGCGCCGGGGAAACACCATATATTTT. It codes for CASSQEGRGRRGNTIYF.

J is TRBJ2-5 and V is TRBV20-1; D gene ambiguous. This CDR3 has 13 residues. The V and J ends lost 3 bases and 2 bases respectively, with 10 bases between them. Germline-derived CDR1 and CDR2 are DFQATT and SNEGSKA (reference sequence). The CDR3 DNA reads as TGCAGTGCTAGCCACCCGACACAAGAGACCCAGTACTTC. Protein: CSASHPTQETQYF.

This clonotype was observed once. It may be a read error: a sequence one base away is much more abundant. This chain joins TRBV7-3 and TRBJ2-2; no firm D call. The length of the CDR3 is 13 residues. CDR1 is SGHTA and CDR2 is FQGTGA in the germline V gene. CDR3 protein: CGSSLIVPGELFF. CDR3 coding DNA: TGTGGCAGCAGCTTAATAGTCCCCGGGGAGCTGTTTTTT.

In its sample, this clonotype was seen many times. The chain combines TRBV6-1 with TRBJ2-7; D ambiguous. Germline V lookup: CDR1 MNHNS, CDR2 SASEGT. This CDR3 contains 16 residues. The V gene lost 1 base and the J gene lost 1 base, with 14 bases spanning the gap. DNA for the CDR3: TGTGCCAGCAGTGAAGACCACGGTCAAGGGTCCTACGAGCAGTACTTC. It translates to CASSEDHGQGSYEQYF.

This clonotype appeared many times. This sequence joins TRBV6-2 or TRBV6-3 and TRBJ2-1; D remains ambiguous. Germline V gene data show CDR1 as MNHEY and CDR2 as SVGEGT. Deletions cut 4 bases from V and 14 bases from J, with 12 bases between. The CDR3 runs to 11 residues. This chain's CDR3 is CASSSGVVEFF. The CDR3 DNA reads TGTGCCAGCAGTTCCGGAGTGGTGGAGTTCTTC.

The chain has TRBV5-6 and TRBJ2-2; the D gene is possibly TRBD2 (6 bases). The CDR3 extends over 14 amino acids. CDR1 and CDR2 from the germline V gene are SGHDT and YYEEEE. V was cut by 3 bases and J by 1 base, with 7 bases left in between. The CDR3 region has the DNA TGTGCCAGCAGCTGGAGGGGGAACACCGGGGAGCTGTTTTTT. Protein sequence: CASSWRGNTGELFF.

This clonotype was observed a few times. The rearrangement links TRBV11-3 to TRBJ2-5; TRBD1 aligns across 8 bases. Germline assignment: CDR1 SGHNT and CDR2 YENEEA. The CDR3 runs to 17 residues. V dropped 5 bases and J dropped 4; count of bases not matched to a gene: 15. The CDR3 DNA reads TGTGCCAGCAGCCCCAACTCTCCCGACAGGGGCGGAGAGACCCAGTACTTC. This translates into CASSPNSPDRGGETQYF. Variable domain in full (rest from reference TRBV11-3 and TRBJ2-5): EAGVVQSPRYKIIEKKQPVAFWCNPISGHNTLYWYLQNLGQGPELLIRYENEEAVDDSQLPKDRFSAERLKGVDSTLKIQPAELGDSAVYLCASSPNSPDRGGETQYFGPGTRLLVL.

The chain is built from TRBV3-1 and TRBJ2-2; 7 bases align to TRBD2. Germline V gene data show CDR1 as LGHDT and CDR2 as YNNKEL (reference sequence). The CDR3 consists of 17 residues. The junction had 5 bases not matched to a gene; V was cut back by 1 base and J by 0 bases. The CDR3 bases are TGTGCCAGCAGCCAAGGCCCAGCGGGGACGAACACCGGGGAGCTGTTTTTT. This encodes CASSQGPAGTNTGELFF.

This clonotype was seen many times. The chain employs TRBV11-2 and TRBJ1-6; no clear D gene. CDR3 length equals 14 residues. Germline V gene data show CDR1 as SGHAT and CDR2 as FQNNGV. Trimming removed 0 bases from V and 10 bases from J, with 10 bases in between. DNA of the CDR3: TGTGCCAGCAGCTTAGATAAGGGCGGCTCACCCCTCCACTTT. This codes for CASSLDKGGSPLHF.

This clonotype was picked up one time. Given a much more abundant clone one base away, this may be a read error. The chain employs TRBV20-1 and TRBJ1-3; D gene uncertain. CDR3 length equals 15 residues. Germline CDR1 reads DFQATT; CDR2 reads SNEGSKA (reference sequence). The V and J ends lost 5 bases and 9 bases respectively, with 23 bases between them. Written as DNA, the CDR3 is TGCAGTGCTCAAGGACCCGGGAACTCTGAAACCACCATATATTTT. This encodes CSAQGPGNSETTIYF.

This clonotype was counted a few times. The CDR3 is CASSEALWTGELFF. For the CDR3, the DNA is TGTGCCAGCAGTGAAGCGCTTTGGACCGGGGAGCTGTTTTTT. The chain has TRBV2 and TRBJ2-2; no clear D. The CDR3 length is 14 residues. CDR1 is SNHLY and CDR2 is FYNNEI in the germline V gene. V was shortened by 0 bases and J by 5 bases, with 7 bases between the two germline ends.

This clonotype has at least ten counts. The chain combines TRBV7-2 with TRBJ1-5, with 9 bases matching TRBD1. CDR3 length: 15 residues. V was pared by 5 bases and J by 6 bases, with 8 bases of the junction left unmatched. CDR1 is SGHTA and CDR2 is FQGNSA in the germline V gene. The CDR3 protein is CASSRETGGSQPQHF. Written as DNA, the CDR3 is TGTGCCAGCAGCCGAGAGACAGGGGGTAGTCAGCCCCAGCATTTT.

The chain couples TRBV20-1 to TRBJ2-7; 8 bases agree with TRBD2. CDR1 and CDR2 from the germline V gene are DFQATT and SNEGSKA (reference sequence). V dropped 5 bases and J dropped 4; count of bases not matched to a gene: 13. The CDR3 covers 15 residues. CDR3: CSALRGAGGGYEQYF. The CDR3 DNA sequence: TGCAGTGCTCTGAGGGGGGCGGGAGGAGGATACGAGCAGTACTTC.

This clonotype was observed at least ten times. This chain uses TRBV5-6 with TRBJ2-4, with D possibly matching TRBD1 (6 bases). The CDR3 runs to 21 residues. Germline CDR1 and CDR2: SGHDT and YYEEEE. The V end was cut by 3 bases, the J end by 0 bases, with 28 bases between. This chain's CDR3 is CASSYSPLLSTGQLAKNIQYF. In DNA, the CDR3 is TGTGCCAGCAGCTACTCACCTTTACTATCGACAGGACAGCTAGCCAAAAACATTCAGTACTTC.

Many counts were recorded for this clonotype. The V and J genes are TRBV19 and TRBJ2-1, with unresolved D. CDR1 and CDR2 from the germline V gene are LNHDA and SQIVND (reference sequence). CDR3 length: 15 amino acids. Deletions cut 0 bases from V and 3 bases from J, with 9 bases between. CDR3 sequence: CASSIEVRFYNEQFF. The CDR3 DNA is TGTGCCAGTAGTATAGAGGTAAGGTTCTACAATGAGCAGTTCTTC.

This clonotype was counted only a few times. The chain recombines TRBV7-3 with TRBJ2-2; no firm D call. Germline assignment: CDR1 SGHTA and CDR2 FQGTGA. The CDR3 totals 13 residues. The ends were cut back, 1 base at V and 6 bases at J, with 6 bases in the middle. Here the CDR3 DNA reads TGTGCCAGCAGCTTAATCAGCCCCGGGGAGCTGTTTTTT. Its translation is CASSLISPGELFF.

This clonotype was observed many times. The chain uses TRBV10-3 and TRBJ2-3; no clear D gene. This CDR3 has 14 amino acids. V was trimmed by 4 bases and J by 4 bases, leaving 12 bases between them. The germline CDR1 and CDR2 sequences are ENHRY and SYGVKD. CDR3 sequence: CAISASSLADTQYF. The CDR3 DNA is TGTGCCATCAGTGCGTCCTCCCTGGCAGATACGCAGTATTTT.

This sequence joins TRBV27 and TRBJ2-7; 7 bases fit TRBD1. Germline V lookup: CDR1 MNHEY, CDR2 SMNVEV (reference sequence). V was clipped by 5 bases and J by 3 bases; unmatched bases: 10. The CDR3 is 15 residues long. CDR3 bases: TGTGCCAGCAGTCCGGGGACAGACGTGAACTACGAGCAGTACTTC. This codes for CASSPGTDVNYEQYF.

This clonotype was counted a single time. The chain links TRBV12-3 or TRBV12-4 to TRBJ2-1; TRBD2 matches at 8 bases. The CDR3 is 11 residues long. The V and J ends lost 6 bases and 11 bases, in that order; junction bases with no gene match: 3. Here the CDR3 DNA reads TGTGCCAGCAGCCAGCGGGGGCAGCAGTTCTTC. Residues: CASSQRGQQFF.

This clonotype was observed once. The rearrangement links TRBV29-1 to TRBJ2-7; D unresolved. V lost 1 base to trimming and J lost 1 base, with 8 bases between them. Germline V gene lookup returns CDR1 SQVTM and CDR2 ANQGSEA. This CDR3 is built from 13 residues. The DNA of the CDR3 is TGCAGCGTTGAAGCGGGCGAATCCTACGAGCAGTACTTC. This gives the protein CSVEAGESYEQYF.

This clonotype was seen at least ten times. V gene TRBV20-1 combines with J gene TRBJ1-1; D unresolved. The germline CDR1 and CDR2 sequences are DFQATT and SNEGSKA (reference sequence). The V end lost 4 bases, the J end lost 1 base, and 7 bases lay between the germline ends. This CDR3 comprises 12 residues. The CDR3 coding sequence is TGCAGTGCTAACCCGGGGAACACTGAAGCTTTCTTT. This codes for CSANPGNTEAFF.

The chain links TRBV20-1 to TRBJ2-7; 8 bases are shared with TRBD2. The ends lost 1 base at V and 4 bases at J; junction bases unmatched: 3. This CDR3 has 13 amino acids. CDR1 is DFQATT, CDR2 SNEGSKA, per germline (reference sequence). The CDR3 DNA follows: TGCAGTGCTAGAGTCCCGGGAGGGTACGAGCAGTACTTC. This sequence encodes CSARVPGGYEQYF.

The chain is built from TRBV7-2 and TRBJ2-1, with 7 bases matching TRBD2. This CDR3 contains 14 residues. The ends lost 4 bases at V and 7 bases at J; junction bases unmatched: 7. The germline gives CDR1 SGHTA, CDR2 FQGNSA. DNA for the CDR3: TGTGCCAGCAGCTGGGCGCGGGAGAATAATGAGCAGTTCTTC. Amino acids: CASSWARENNEQFF.